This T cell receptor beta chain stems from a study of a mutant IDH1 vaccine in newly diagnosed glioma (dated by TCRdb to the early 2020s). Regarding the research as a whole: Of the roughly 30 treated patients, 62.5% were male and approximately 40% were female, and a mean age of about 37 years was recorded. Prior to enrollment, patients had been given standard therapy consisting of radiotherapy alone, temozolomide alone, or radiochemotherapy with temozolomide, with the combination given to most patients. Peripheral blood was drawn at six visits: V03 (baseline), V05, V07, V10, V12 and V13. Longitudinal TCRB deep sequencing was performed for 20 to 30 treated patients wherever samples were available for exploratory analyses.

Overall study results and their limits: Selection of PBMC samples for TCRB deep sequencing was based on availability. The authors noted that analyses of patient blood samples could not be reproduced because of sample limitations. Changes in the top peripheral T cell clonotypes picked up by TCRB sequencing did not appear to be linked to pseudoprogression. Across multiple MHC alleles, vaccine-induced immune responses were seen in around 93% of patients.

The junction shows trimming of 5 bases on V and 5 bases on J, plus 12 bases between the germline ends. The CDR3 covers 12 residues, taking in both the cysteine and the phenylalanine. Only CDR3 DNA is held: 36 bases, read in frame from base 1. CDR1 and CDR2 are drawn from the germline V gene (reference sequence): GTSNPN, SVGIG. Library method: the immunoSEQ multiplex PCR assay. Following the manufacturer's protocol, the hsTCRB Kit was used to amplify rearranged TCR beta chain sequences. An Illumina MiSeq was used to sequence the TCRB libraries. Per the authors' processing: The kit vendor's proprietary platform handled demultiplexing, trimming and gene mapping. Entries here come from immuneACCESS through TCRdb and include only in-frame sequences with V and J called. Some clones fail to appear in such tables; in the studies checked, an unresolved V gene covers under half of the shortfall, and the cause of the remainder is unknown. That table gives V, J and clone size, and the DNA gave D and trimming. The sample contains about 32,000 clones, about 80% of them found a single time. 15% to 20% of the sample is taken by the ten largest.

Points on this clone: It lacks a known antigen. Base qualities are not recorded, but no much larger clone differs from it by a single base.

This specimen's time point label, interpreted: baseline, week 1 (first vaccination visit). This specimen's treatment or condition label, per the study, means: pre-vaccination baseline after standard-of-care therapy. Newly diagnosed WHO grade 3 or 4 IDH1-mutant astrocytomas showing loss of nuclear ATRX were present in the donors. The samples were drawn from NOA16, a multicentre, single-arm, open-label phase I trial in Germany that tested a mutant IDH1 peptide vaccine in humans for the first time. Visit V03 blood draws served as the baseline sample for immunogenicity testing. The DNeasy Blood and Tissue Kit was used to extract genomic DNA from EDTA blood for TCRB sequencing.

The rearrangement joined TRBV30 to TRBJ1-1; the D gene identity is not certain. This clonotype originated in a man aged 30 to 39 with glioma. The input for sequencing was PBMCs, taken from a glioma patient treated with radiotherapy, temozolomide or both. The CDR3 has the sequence CAWFTRETEAFF. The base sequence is TGTGCCTGGTTTACTCGGGAGACTGAAGCTTTCTTT.